This entry is about one T cell receptor (beta chain). As yet, its antigen is unknown. This entry comes from a study of cytomegalovirus exposure and HLA in healthy donors. The wider study: Membership in the Caucasian-associated ancestry cluster was found for 75% to 85% of 398 genotyped donors. General study findings and limits: Sequencing likely generated an artifact that appeared as a cluster of highly shared sequence variants.

PCR employed 60 Vbeta and 13 Jbeta primers. Repertoires were generated with immunoSEQ multiplex PCR, while TCRdb's copy carries only in-frame clones and drops some. This table has about 180,000 clones, almost 85% appearing once. There are 13 residues in the CDR3. From germline, CDR1 is SNHLY and CDR2 FYNNEI. Deletions cut 7 bases from V and 3 bases from J, with 13 bases between. The J gene is TRBJ2-7, the V gene TRBV2; D gene uncertain. The origin of this receptor is a boy aged 2 to 10 in good health and CMV-seronegative. The source material was PBMCs. The CDR3: CASNPLVYYEQYF. CDR3 coding DNA: TGTGCCAGCAACCCACTTGTTTACTACGAGCAGTACTTC. The whole variable domain, remainder taken from reference TRBV2 and TRBJ2-7, is EPEVTQTPSHQVTQMGQEVILRCVPISNHLYFYWYRQILGQKVEFLVSFYNNEISEKSEIFDDQFSVERPDGSNFTLKIRSTKLEDSAMYFCASNPLVYYEQYFGPGTRLTVT.